What follows are 11 T cell receptor beta chains derived from one specimen sequenced in a study of cytomegalovirus exposure and HLA in healthy donors. This PCR relied on a set of 60 Vbeta primers and 13 Jbeta primers. TCRdb keeps only in-frame clones here, not all; method: immunoSEQ multiplex PCR. The sample totals 100,000 to 150,000 clones. The sequenced sample consisted of PBMCs. These receptors all stem from a man between 18 and 29 years old in good health and CMV-seronegative.

J is TRBJ1-6 and V is TRBV5-5; D uncertain. Trimming stripped 4 bases from V and 1 base from J, with 15 bases between. CDR3 length equals 17 residues. CDR1 and CDR2 from the germline V gene are SGHKS and YYEKEE (reference sequence). CDR3 protein: CASSPRPHGSYNSPLHF. The CDR3 nucleotides are TGTGCCAGCAGCCCGAGACCCCACGGGTCCTATAATTCACCCCTCCACTTT.

CDR3 loop: CASRLPGAMRGYTF. The CDR3 DNA reads as TGTGCCAGCAGACTCCCAGGGGCGATGAGAGGCTACACCTTC. V and J are TRBV7-9 and TRBJ1-2; D is possibly TRBD1 (6 bases). CDR1 is SEHNR and CDR2 is FQNEAQ in the germline V gene (reference sequence). Trimming pared 6 bases from V and 8 bases from J, leaving 19 bases between. The CDR3 is made up of 14 amino acids.

V is TRBV30 and J is TRBJ2-3; maybe TRBD2 (5 bases). The CDR3 is 13 amino acids. Germline V gives CDR1 GTSNPN, CDR2 SVGIG (reference sequence). V dropped 8 bases and J dropped 3 bases, with 15 bases sitting between them. CDR3 protein: CALEGSGTDTQYF. In DNA, the CDR3 is TGTGCCCTGGAAGGGAGTGGGACAGATACGCAGTATTTT.

This chain joins TRBV27 and TRBJ2-3; D remains unclear. With 1 base removed from V and 3 bases from J, the gap between germline ends came to 5 bases. Germline V gene lookup returns CDR1 MNHEY and CDR2 SMNVEV (reference sequence). The CDR3 loop spans 13 amino acids. CDR3 protein: CASSLLETDTQYF. CDR3 DNA: TGTGCCAGCAGTTTATTAGAGACAGATACGCAGTATTTT.

The chain uses TRBV5-1 and TRBJ1-5, with D perhaps matching TRBD1 (5 bases). Germline values: CDR1 SGHRS, CDR2 YFSETQ. Trimming took 0 bases from V and 5 from J, leaving 12 bases between them. The CDR3 runs to 15 residues. Here the CDR3 DNA reads TGCGCCAGCAGCTTGGACGGCGGGGACCATCAGCCCCAGCATTTT. Translating gives CASSLDGGDHQPQHF.

The V call is TRBV7-8, the J call TRBJ2-7; TRBD2 matches 8 bases. CDR3 length equals 13 residues. The trim removed 6 bases at V and 3 bases at J, leaving 4 bases unmatched. Germline lookup yields CDR1 SGHVS and CDR2 FQNEAQ. In nucleotides, the CDR3 is TGTGCCAGCAGGGAAGGGACTAGCTACGAGCAGTACTTC. The encoded protein is CASREGTSYEQYF.

The chain recombines TRBV5-6 with TRBJ1-6, with TRBD1 identical over 8 bases. This CDR3 comprises 16 residues. CDR1 and CDR2 (germline): SGHDT, YYEEEE. The trim removed 4 bases at V and 1 base at J, leaving 4 bases unmatched. The CDR3 DNA follows: TGTGCCAGCAGCCGGCAGGGGGCTTCCTATAATTCACCCCTCCACTTT. Translating it yields CASSRQGASYNSPLHF.

V usage is TRBV7-9 and J usage is TRBJ1-4; no definite D call. Germline-derived CDR1 and CDR2 are SEHNR and FQNEAQ (reference sequence). The CDR3 sequence is 12 residues long. Trimming took 7 bases from V and 8 from J, leaving 11 bases between them. CDR3 sequence (DNA): TGTGCCAGCACCCTCCCCCCCGAAAAACTGTTTTTT. This codes for CASTLPPEKLFF.

The DNA for the CDR3 is TGTGCCAGCAGCGTGCTAGCGGGGGGGCCGTGGGAGCAGTACTTC. It encodes CASSVLAGGPWEQYF. This chain uses TRBV9 with TRBJ2-7; 12 positions agree with TRBD2. The CDR3 covers 15 residues. CDR1 is SGDLS and CDR2 is YYNGEE in the germline V gene. The trim removed 2 bases at V and 7 bases at J, leaving 7 bases unmatched.

The chain combines TRBV7-6 with TRBJ2-7, with 8 bases lining up with TRBD1. V shed 1 base and J 6 bases; nucleotides not matched to a gene: 5. CDR1 and CDR2 from the germline V gene are SGHVS and FNYEAQ. The CDR3 is made up of 14 amino acids. The CDR3 DNA reads as TGTGCCAGCAGCTTAGGCCAGGGGGCCGGCGAGCAGTACTTC. This encodes CASSLGQGAGEQYF. Based on the CDR3 plus reference TRBV7-6 and TRBJ2-7, the full variable domain is GAGVSQSPRYKVTKRGQDVALRCDPISGHVSLYWYRQALGQGPEFLTYFNYEAQQDKSGLPNDRFSAERPEGSISTLTIQRTEQRDSAMYRCASSLGQGAGEQYFGPGTRLTVT.

This chain uses TRBV19 with TRBJ1-1; possibly TRBD1 for D (6 bases). From germline, CDR1 is LNHDA and CDR2 SQIVND (reference sequence). Trimming removed 3 bases from V and 6 bases from J, with 17 bases in between. The CDR3 length is 15 residues. The CDR3 is CASSMVRGTGPEAFF. Written as DNA, the CDR3 is TGTGCCAGTAGTATGGTCAGGGGTACCGGTCCTGAAGCTTTCTTT.